The present TCR beta chain was sequenced within a study of tumor and adjacent non-tumor tissue in lung cancer. The template was RNA from unsorted bulk tissue. This non-tumor lung sample came from over 3 cm beyond the tumor edge. There are many counts of this clonotype. No antigen is known for it. This CDR3 spans 16 amino acids. Germline-derived CDR1 and CDR2 are MNHNS and SASEGT. J gave up 3 bases and V 8 bases, and 14 bases lay outside the gene matches. Study observations and caveats: Tumor tissue had significantly higher TCR diversity than normal lung.

A modified ARM-PCR protocol with three rounds of nested PCR amplified TCRbeta. TCRdb itself ran the multiplex PCR reads through MiXCR, one entry per CDR3 protein. Of 90,000 to 100,000 distinct CDR3 sequences in the sample, 80% were seen once. The chain uses TRBV6-1 and TRBJ2-3, with 7 positions matching TRBD1. The TCR originated in a man aged 55-75 years with small cell lung cancer. Sample: distant non-tumor lung tissue. The CDR3 region is CASGSGTGQWTDTQYF. For the CDR3, the DNA is TGTGCCAGCGGGTCCGGGACGGGACAGTGGACAGATACGCAGTATTTT.